Below, one TCR beta chain is given with its context. Its antigen is still unknown. TCRdb's table, derived via immunoSEQ multiplex PCR, lists solely in-frame clones and lacks some. The data show hundreds of thousands of clones, 95% to 97% seen once. CD45RO-negative, CCR7-selected cells formed the naive CD8 fraction, which excluded terminally differentiated effector memory CD45RA+ cells. This sample is part of a study of shared clonotypes between healthy human individuals. Study-wide findings and caveats: Relative to memory subsets, naive subsets generally showed larger estimated richness. Though the depth was large, rarefaction showed that sorted-subset sequencing was incomplete.

Sample: naive CD8+ T cells sorted from blood. The clonotype was recovered from a woman between 25 and 40 years old in good health.

This CDR3 reads CASSTLWRAEQYF. The DNA for the CDR3 is TGTGCCAGCAGTACCTTGTGGAGAGCCGAGCAGTACTTC. This rearrangement joins TRBV28 to TRBJ2-7; D gene uncertain. The CDR3 totals 13 residues. Germline values: CDR1 MDHEN, CDR2 SYDVKM. V was clipped by 5 bases and J by 6 bases, with 14 bases between them.